The entry that follows covers one T cell receptor (beta chain) sequence. The antigen this receptor binds is unknown. Germline and junction disagree at one end, which may indicate a read error. Patients with localized lung adenocarcinoma, a subtype of non-small cell lung cancer, were used as donors. These samples came from the margins of localized lung adenocarcinomas. CD4+ T cells from tumor tissue were profiled separately from CD8+ T cells for TCR repertoire analysis. The CDR3 goes from the cysteine to the phenylalanine over 16 residues. Only the CDR3 DNA stays, 48 bases, in frame from base 1. Via the germline V gene, CDR1 is MNHNS and CDR2 SASEGT. These data belong to a study of CD4 and CD8 cells across lung adenocarcinoma regions (dated by TCRdb to between 2017 and 2018). Regarding the research as a whole: To look at intratumor heterogeneity in the T cell receptor repertoire, the study compared tumor centers against tumor margins.

The protocol used for the library was PCR. TCRdb lists the instrument as HiSeq X Ten. Using fastp at Q25 and MiXCR, TCRdb reprocessed the public reads and kept productive beta chains. CDR3 protein duplicates are merged, each entry listing the most common genes and DNA. The sample table lists 3,000 to 4,000 distinct CDR3 sequences, 45% to 70% of them with a count of one. The ten largest clones add up to less than 25% of the sample. The rearranged chain carries TRBV6-1 and TRBJ2-3, with the D gene uncertain. The specimen was CD4+ T cells from the margin of a lung tumor. Read against the paper, the sample's cell subset or site label means: tumor margin region. This clonotype was obtained from a female donor with lung adenocarcinoma. The CD4 and CD8 labels of this study may be unreliable. Here the CDR3 is given as CASSELAHLSKDTQYF. At the DNA level, the sequence is TGTGCCAGCAGTGAATTGGCACACCTTAGCAAAGATACGCAGTACTTT.